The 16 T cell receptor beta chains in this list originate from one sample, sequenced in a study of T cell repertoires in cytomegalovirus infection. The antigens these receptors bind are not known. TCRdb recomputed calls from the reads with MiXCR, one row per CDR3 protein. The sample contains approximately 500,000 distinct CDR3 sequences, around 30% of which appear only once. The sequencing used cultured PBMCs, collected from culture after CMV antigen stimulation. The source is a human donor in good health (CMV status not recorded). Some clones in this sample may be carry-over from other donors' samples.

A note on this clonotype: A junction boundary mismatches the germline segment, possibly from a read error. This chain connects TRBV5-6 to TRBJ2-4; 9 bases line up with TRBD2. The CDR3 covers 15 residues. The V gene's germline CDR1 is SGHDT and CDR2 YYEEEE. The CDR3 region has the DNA TGTGCCAGCAGCGTGTCTGGGCGGGAGGGGGACATTCGGTACTTC. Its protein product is CASSVSGREGDIRYF.

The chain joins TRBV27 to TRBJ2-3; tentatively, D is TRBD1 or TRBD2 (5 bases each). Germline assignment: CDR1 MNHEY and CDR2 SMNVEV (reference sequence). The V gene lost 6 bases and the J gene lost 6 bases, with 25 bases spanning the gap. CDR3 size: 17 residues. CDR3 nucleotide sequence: TGTGCCAGCAGACCAGGGACGGCCCCAAGGATCCCCGATACGCAGTATTTT. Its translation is CASRPGTAPRIPDTQYF.

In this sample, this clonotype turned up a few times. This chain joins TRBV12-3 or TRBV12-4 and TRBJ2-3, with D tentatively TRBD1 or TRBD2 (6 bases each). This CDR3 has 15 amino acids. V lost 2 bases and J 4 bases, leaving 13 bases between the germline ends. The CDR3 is CASSLRGEGADTQYF. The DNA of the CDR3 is TGTGCCAGCAGTTTAAGGGGGGAAGGCGCAGATACGCAGTATTTT.

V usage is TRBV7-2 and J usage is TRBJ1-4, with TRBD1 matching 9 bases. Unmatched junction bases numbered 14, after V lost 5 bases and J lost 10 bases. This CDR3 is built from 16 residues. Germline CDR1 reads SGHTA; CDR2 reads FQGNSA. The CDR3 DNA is TGTGCCAGCAGCGATGTATTGGGACAGGGTGGGGGAAAACTGTTTTTT. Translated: CASSDVLGQGGGKLFF.

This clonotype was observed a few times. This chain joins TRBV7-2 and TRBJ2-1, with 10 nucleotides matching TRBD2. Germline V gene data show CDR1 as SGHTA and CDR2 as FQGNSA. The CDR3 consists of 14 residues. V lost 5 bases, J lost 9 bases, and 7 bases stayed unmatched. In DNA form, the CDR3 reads TGTGCCAGCAGCCTTTCTAGCGGGAGCGGTGAGCAGTTCTTC. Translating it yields CASSLSSGSGEQFF.

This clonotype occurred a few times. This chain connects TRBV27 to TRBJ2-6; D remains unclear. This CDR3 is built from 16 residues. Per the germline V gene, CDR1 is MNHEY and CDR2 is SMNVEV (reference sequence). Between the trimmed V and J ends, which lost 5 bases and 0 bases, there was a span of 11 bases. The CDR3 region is CASSPGRSSGANVLTF. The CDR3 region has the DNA TGTGCCAGCAGTCCAGGACGGTCCTCTGGGGCCAACGTCCTGACTTTC.

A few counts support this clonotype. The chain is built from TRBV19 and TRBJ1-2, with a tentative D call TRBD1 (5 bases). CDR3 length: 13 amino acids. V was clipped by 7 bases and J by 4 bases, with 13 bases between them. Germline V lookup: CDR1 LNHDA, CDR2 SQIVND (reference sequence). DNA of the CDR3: TGTGCCAGTACTGGCAGGGATGGCTATGGCTACACCTTC. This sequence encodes CASTGRDGYGYTF.

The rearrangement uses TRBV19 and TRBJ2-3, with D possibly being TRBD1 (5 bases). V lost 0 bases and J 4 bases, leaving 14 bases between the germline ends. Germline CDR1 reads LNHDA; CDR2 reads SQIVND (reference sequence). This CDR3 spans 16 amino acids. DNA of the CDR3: TGTGCCAGTAGTATAGAAGCTAGGGGAAAAGCAGATACGCAGTATTTT. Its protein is CASSIEARGKADTQYF.

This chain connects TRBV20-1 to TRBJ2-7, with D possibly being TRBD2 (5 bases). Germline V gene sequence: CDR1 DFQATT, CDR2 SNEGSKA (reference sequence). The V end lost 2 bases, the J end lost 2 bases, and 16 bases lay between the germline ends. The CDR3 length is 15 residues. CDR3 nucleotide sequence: TGCAGTGCTAGATCGGGTTCGAGGGTAACCTACGAGCAGTACTTC. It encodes CSARSGSRVTYEQYF.

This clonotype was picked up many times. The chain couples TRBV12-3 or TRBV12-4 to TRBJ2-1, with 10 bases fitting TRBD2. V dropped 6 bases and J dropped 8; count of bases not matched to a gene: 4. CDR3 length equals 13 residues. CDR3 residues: CASSPSGRDEQFF. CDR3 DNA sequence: TGTGCCAGCAGCCCTAGCGGGAGAGATGAGCAGTTCTTC.

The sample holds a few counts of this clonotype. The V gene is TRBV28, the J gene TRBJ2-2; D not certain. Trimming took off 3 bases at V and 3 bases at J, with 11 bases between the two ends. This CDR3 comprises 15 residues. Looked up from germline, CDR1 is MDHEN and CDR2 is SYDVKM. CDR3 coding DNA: TGTGCCAGCAGTTTCAGTCTAACAGACACCGGGGAGCTGTTTTTT. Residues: CASSFSLTDTGELFF. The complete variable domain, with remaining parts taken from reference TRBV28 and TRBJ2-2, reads DVKVTQSSRYLVKRTGEKVFLECVQDMDHENMFWYRQDPGLGLRLIYFSYDVKMKEKGDIPEGYSVSREKKERFSLILESASTNQTSMYLCASSFSLTDTGELFFGEGSRLTVL.

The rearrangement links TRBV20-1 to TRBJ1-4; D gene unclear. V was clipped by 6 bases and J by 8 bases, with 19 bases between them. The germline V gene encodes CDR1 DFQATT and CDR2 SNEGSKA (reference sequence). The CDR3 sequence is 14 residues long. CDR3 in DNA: TGCAGTGCCAAAGAGGGAACTGTAATGGAAAAACTGTTTTTT. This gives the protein CSAKEGTVMEKLFF.

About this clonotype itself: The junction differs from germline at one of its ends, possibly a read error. CDR3 nucleotide sequence: TGTGCCAGCAGCTTAAAAGCGGGGACAAGGCCTTCTGGAGACACCATATATTTT. It translates to CASSLKAGTRPSGDTIYF. The chain combines TRBV7-8 with TRBJ1-3, with a weak D call TRBD1 (6 bases). The germline V gene encodes CDR1 SGHVS and CDR2 FQNEAQ. The CDR3 is 18 residues long.

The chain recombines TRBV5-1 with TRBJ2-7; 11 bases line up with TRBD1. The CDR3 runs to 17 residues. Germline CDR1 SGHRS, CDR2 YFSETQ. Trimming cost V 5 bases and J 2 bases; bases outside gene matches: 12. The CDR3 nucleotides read TGCGCCAGCAGTCGCGGACAGGGGGCCATCCCCCCCTACGAGCAGTACTTC. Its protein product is CASSRGQGAIPPYEQYF.

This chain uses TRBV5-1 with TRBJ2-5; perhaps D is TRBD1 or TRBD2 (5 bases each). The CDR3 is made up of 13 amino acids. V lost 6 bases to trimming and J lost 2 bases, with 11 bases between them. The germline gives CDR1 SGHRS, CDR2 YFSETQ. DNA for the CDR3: TGCGCCAGCATGGGGGATGGGCAAGAGACCCAGTACTTC. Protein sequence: CASMGDGQETQYF.

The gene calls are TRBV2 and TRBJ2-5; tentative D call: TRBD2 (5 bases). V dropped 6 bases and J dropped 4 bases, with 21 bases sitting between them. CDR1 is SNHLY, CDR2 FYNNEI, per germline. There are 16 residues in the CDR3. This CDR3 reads CASRPPLVLRAETQYF. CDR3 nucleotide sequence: TGTGCCAGCAGGCCCCCCCTCGTTCTGCGGGCAGAGACCCAGTACTTC.